This T cell receptor (beta chain) was identified during a study of shared clonotypes between healthy human individuals (dated by TCRdb to about 2020). Background for the entire study: A couple of women and a few men aged 18 to 49 years were included in the cohort. For each donor, three plates each were used for CD4 naive and CD4 memory, two plates were used for CD8 naive, and one plate was used for CD8 memory. To estimate repertoire size and how much clonotypes are shared between individuals, the study performed deep sequencing of blood TCR repertoires from roughly five healthy adults. Different laboratories and diverse techniques were used to prepare libraries and sequence TCR repertoires, to increase sequencing depth and limit assay-specific biases. Between about 0.8 and 9 billion PBMCs per donor were obtained by leukapheresis. The research as a whole found: Because the study included a small number of donors, the genetic and exposure-history diversity represented was limited. Higher generation probabilities were observed for clonotypes shared by all four sorted-subset donors than for non-shared clonotypes. Naive subsets generally had larger estimated clonotype richness than memory subsets did. Sampling was restricted to blood, and TCR repertoires in tissues likely differ from the TCR repertoires found in blood. Even with the large sequencing depth, rarefaction of the sorted-subset datasets indicated that sequencing was incomplete. Pairwise subsampling led to the expectation that sequencing depth would affect the degree of clonotype sharing among donors. Sharing across several donors was observed for 4.5% to 6.5% of naive CD4, over 3% of naive CD8, roughly 2.4% of memory CD4, and around 0.44% of memory CD8 clonotypes.

The junction carries 7 bases between V and J, which are trimmed by 0 bases and 5 bases respectively. Taken from cysteine to phenylalanine, the CDR3 has 14 residues. Only the CDR3 part of the read is kept: 42 bases, read in frame from the first base. CDR1 and CDR2 are read off the germline V gene as SGHAT and FQNNGV. Using the deep immunoSEQ assay, multiplex PCR amplified TCR CDR3 regions from genomic DNA. Genomic DNA extracted from each cell subset was distributed evenly over all wells of several immunoSEQ 96-well plates, and each plate served as one replicate. For sorted subsets, each replicate PCR was loaded with 200 ng genomic DNA, equivalent to 30,000 or so T cell genomes. The purified libraries were quantified using a Qubit 3.0 fluorometer, sized with a Bioanalyzer 2100, and then quantified again using the KAPA Library Quantification kit. A separate single-read 150-cycle Illumina NextSeq 550 flow cell was used to sequence each immunoSEQ 96-well plate. From the authors' description of their analysis: The immunoSEQ output contained only junctional sequences without quality scores, so filtering could not match that applied to full-length reads. To assign V/J genes and CDR3, sequences were annotated using PyIR, a Python wrapper for IgBLAST v1.9, with IMGT germline references. Reads with weak V/J assignments (E-value above 1e-6), missing CDR3, stop codons, out-of-frame junctions, or ambiguous translated residues were removed. V3J clonotypes were defined by identical inferred V gene, J gene, and CDR3 amino acid sequence. The percentage overlap between two repertoires was calculated by dividing the number of shared unique clonotypes by the size of the smaller repertoire. Richness of each repertoire was evaluated using RTK rarefaction, the Chao1 estimator, and Recon v2.1 estimates of unobserved clonotypes. Generation probabilities were computed with OLGA for all TCRbeta clonotypes obtained by the gDNA method from a few donors. TCRdb took over this immuneACCESS table, retaining in-frame rearrangements with V and J assigned. Such tables are incomplete; in checked studies, under half of the missing clones stem from an unresolved V gene, and the remainder is unexplained. For V, J and clone size, that table is used; D and trimming come from the DNA. The sample table holds 2 million to 2.5 million clones, of which around 95% were seen once. The ten top clones hold about 0.13% of the sample.

The donors were healthy, HIV-negative adults who had no recently reported acute infections or vaccinations. Every donor was a Caucasian adult living in Nashville, Tennessee, USA. CD4+ T cells were enriched by magnetic negative selection, after which naive cells were positively selected on CD45RA and the negative fraction was taken as the memory subset. Blood was collected by leukapheresis, and PBMCs were isolated by Ficoll-Histopaque density gradient centrifugation and then cryopreserved in liquid nitrogen vapor phase. Analytical flow cytometry was used to check the purity and quantity of each magnetically sorted T cell population. Genomic DNA was isolated from every sorted fraction and measured by UV absorbance on a Nanodrop 2000c. Concerning this clone itself: Its antigen is not yet known. No base-level quality is on record; no much larger clone is a single base apart. In the same sample, other DNA sequences code for this CDR3.

Sequenced input: naive CD4+ T cells sorted from blood. The label giving this sample's cell subset or site can be read as: CD45RA+ positively selected. The chain couples TRBV11-2 to TRBJ2-2; D gene: possibly TRBD2, on 5 matching bases. This TCR derives from a man between 18 and 29 years old in good health. The nucleotides are TGTGCCAGCAGCTTAGATCGGGGAACCGGGGAGCTGTTTTTT. It is translated as CASSLDRGTGELFF.